This T cell receptor beta chain derives from a study of shared clonotypes between healthy human individuals. Terminally differentiated effector memory CD45RA+ cells were left out of the naive CD8 fraction, which was CD45RO-negative and positively selected for CCR7. Some clones are missing from TCRdb's copy, which holds only in-frame ones; the method was immunoSEQ multiplex PCR. The sample has more than 2 million clones; over 85% are singletons. Study-level results: On the whole, naive subsets had larger estimated richness than memory subsets had.

With respect to this clone: Its antigen is currently unknown.

CDR1 is SEHNR, CDR2 FQNEAQ, per germline (reference sequence). This CDR3 is built from 15 residues. V was shortened by 4 bases and J by 1 base, with 10 bases between the two germline ends. The clonotype originates from a man between 18 and 29 years old in good health. Some clones in this sample may be carry-over from other donors' samples. V and J are TRBV7-9 and TRBJ2-2; D may be TRBD1 (5 bases). Sequencing input: naive CD8+ T cells from PBMCs. The CDR3 protein is CASSSLQGNTGELFF. The CDR3 DNA follows: TGTGCCAGCAGCTCCCTGCAGGGGAACACCGGGGAGCTGTTTTTT.